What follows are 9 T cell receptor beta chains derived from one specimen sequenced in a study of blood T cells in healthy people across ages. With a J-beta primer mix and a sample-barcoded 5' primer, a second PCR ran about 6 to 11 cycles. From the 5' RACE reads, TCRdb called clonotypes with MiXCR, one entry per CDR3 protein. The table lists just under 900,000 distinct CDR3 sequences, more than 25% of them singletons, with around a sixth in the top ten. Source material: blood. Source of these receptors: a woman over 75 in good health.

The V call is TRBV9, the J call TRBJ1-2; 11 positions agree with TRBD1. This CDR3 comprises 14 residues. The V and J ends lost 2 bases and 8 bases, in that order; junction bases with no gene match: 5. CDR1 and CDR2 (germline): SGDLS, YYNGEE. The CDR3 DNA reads TGTGCCAGCAGCGTCGGACAGGGGGCGCGGGGCTACACCTTC. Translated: CASSVGQGARGYTF.

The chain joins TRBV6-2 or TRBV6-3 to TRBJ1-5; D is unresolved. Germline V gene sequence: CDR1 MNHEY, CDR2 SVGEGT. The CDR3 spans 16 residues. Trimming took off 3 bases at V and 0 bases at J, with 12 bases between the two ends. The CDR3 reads CASSYGSETSNQPQHF. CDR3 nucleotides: TGTGCCAGCAGTTATGGGTCAGAAACTAGCAATCAGCCCCAGCATTTT.

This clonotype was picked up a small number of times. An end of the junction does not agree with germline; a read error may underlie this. The CDR3, as DNA: TGCGGCGTTGATTTACGGCGGGGGGGCAGATACGAGCAGTACTTC. It is translated as CGVDLRRGGRYEQYF. The chain recombines TRBV29-1 with TRBJ2-7; 9 bases map to TRBD2. Germline V CDR1 and CDR2: SQVTM, ANQGSEA. The CDR3 loop spans 15 amino acids.

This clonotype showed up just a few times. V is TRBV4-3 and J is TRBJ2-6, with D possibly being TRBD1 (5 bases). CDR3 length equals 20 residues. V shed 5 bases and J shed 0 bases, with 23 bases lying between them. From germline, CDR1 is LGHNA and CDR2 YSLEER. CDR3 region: CASSSKFQGASFSGANVLTF. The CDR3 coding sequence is TGCGCCAGCAGCTCTAAATTCCAAGGGGCGTCCTTCTCTGGGGCCAACGTCCTGACTTTC.

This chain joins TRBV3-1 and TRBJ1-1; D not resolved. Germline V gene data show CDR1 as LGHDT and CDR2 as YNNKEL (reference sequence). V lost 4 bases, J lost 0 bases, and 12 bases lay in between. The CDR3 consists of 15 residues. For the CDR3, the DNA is TGTGCCAGCAGCCGACGCATGGGAGTGAACACTGAAGCTTTCTTT. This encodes CASSRRMGVNTEAFF.

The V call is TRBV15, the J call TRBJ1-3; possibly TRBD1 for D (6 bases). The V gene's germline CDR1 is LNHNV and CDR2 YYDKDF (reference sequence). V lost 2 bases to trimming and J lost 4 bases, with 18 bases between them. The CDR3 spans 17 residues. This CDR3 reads CATSRKTGKTSGNTIYF. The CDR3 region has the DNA TGTGCCACCAGCAGAAAGACAGGAAAGACCTCAGGAAACACCATATATTTT.

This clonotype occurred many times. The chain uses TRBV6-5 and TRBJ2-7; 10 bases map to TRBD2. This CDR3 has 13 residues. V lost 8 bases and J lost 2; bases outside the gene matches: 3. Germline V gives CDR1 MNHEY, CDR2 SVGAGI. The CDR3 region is CASGTSGAYEQYF. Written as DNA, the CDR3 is TGTGCCAGCGGAACTAGCGGGGCCTACGAGCAGTACTTC.

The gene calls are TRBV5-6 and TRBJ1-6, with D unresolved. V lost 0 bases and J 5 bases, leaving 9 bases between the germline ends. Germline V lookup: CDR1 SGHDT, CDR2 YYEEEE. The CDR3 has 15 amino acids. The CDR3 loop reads CASSLDGRDNSPLHF. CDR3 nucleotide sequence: TGTGCCAGCAGCTTGGACGGGAGGGATAATTCACCCCTCCACTTT.

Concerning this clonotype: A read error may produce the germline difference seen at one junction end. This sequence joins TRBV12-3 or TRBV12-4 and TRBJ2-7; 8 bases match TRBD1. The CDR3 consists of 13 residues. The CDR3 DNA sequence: TGTGCCAGCAGTTTTGACGCCTCAGGGGGCGTAAACTTC. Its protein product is CASSFDASGGVNF.